This T cell receptor (beta chain) was documented in a study of blood T cells in healthy people across ages. For the study at large: There was about one barcoded beta molecule captured by template switching per two T cells. The study's findings and limits: Unsorted PBMC material precluded a definitive naive versus antigen-experienced comparison. Because donor CMV status was unknown, expanded clonotype changes were possibly confounded.

Primers used in a second PCR of roughly 6 to 11 cycles were a sample-barcoded 5' primer and a J-beta primer mix. TCRdb redid the calling of the 5' RACE reads with MiXCR, one entry per CDR3 protein. The table records roughly 1,500,000 distinct CDR3 sequences, around 35% of them present only once. Details on this clonotype: Its antigen remains unidentified.

Samples had at least 6.5 million PBMCs isolated from them. V was trimmed by 0 bases and J by 8 bases, leaving 14 bases between them. The CDR3 contains 14 residues. Germline V gives CDR1 SGHRS, CDR2 YFSETQ. The sample comprised blood. This sequence joins TRBV5-1 and TRBJ1-2; D unclear. This TCR was sampled from a woman between 25 and 40 years old in good health. As DNA, the CDR3 is TGCGCCAGCAGCTTGGCTAGCCGCCTGGGGGGCTACACCTTC. Its protein is CASSLASRLGGYTF.